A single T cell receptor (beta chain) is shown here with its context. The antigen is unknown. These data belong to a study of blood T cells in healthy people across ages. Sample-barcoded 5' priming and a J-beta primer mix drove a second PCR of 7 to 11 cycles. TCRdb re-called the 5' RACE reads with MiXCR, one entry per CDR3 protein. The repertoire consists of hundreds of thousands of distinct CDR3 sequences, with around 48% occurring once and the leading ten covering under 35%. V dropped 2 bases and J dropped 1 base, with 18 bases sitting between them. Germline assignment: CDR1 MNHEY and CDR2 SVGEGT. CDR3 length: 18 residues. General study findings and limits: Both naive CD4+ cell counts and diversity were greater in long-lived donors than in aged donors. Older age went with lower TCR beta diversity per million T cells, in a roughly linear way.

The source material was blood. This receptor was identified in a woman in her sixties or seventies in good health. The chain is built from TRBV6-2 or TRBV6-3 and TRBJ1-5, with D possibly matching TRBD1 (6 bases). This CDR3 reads CASSYGSKGGGSNQPQHF. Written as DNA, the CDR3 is TGTGCCAGCAGTTACGGGTCCAAGGGGGGCGGAAGCAATCAGCCCCAGCATTTT.